These T cell receptor beta chains were read from a single sample in a study of cytomegalovirus exposure and HLA in healthy donors. Measured with immunoSEQ multiplex PCR; TCRdb has only the in-frame clones, and not every one. The table records some 130,000 clones, approximately 70% of them present only once. Sequencing input: PBMCs. The receptors derive from a human donor in good health. CDR3s include the opening cysteine and the closing phenylalanine or tryptophan. The order of the fields is D gene, J gene, V gene, CDR3 length, clone size, CDR3 DNA, CDR3 protein. D genes are given only for firm matches. Some rows have no size entry. The others give once, few or many, or a class for an expanded clone.

TRBD1 | TRBJ2-7 | TRBV2 | 16 | - | TGTGCCAGCAGTGGGGGGGAAAGGACAGGGGGCCACGAGCAGTACTTC | CASSGGERTGGHEQYF
- | TRBJ2-7 | TRBV27 | 15 | - | TGTGCCAGCAGTTTAAGTGGCGTGGTACGGAGGGAGCAGTACTTC | CASSLSGVVRREQYF
TRBD2 | TRBJ2-7 | TRBV5-1 | 13 | - | TGCGCCAGCAGCCCCGGGACTAGCGGGGAGCAGTACTTC | CASSPGTSGEQYF
- | TRBJ1-4 | TRBV14 | 14 | - | TGTGCCAGCAACCCTAAGGGGTTTTGTGAAAAACTGTTTTTT | CASNPKGFCEKLFF
- | TRBJ2-1 | TRBV7-3 | 12 | - | TGTGCCAGTACCCCCACATACAATGAGCAGTTCTTC | CASTPTYNEQFF
TRBD2 | TRBJ2-1 | TRBV4-1 | 14 | - | TGCGCCAGCAGCTTAGGGACTAGCTCGGGTGAGCAGTTCTTC | CASSLGTSSGEQFF
- | TRBJ2-3 | TRBV13 | 13 | few | TGTGCCAGCAGCTGGAGACTAGACGATACGCAGTATTTT | CASSWRLDDTQYF
- | TRBJ2-3 | TRBV28 | 13 | - | TGTGCCAGCAGTTTATCGGGCACAGATACGCAGTATTTT | CASSLSGTDTQYF
- | TRBJ2-5 | TRBV28 | 15 | once | TGTGCCAGCAGCAAACCGGGACACAACCAAGAGACCCAGTACTTC | CASSKPGHNQETQYF
- | TRBJ1-1 | TRBV2 | 13 | - | TGTGCCAGCGGCGCGCGGCAGGGGACTGAAGCTTTCTTT | CASGARQGTEAFF
TRBD1 | TRBJ2-1 | TRBV6-5 | 16 | - | TGTGCCAGCAGTTGGGACAGGGGTGGAACCTACAATGAGCAGTTCTTC | CASSWDRGGTYNEQFF
- | TRBJ1-1 | TRBV28 | 14 | - | TGTGCCAGCAGTTTTCGGGTAGGGGGCACTGAAGCTTTCTTT | CASSFRVGGTEAFF
- | TRBJ2-3 | TRBV28 | 12 | - | TGTGCCAGCAGCCTGGGGCAGTATACGCAGTATTTT | CASSLGQYTQYF
TRBD1 | TRBJ2-3 | TRBV9 | 16 | - | TGTGCCAGCAGCGCATCCGGGACAGGGCCCGGAGATACGCAGTATTTT | CASSASGTGPGDTQYF
TRBD1 | TRBJ1-1 | TRBV28 | 17 | - | TGTGCCAGCAGTTTACTCGCAGGGGGTACAATGAACACTGAAGCTTTCTTT | CASSLLAGGTMNTEAFF
TRBD1 | TRBJ2-7 | TRBV11-2 | 14 | - | TGTGCCAGCAGCTTACAGCGACAGGGAATCGAGCAGTACTTC | CASSLQRQGIEQYF
TRBD2 | TRBJ2-7 | TRBV6-1 | 16 | - | TGTGCCAGCAGTGCAGCGGTAGCGGGAGGGATATACGAGCAGTACTTC | CASSAAVAGGIYEQYF
- | TRBJ1-6 | TRBV7-7 | 19 | - | TGTGCCAGCAGCCCATGCGGGGCCGTTGGGGGCTCCTATAATTCACCCCTCCACTTT | CASSPCGAVGGSYNSPLHF
- | TRBJ2-1 | TRBV27 | 15 | few | TGTGCCAGCAGAGACCCAGGAAGTTCGCACAATGAGCAGTTCTTC | CASRDPGSSHNEQFF
TRBD2 | TRBJ2-1 | TRBV10-3 | 15 | - | TGTGCCATCAGTTTTAGTCTAGCGGGAGACAATGAGCAGTTCTTC | CAISFSLAGDNEQFF
- | TRBJ2-3 | TRBV7-3 | 14 | - | TGTGCCAGCAGCCCTAGGTATAGCACAGATACGCAGTATTTT | CASSPRYSTDTQYF
TRBD1 | TRBJ2-1 | TRBV5-1 | 15 | few | TGCGCCAGCAGCTTGGGGACAGGGGGCACGTCCGGGTGGTTCTTC | CASSLGTGGTSGWFF
TRBD2 | TRBJ2-2 | TRBV5-1 | 15 | - | TGCGCCAGCAGACCCAGCGGGATCGGCACCGGGGAGCTGTTTTTT | CASRPSGIGTGELFF
TRBD1 | TRBJ1-5 | TRBV11-2 | 15 | - | TGTGCCAGCAGCTTAGGTTCAGGGGGGTATCAGCCCCAGCATTTT | CASSLGSGGYQPQHF
- | TRBJ2-5 | TRBV28 | 12 | once | TGTGCCAGCAGTCAGGGGATGGAGACCCAGTACTTC | CASSQGMETQYF
- | TRBJ2-1 | TRBV7-7 | 14 | - | TGTGCCAGCAGCTCATACGGGGGCTACAATGAGCAGTTCTTC | CASSSYGGYNEQFF
- | TRBJ2-2 | TRBV7-9 | 15 | few | TGTGCCAGCAGCCGGTTTTCAGGGAACACCGGGGAGCTGTTTTTT | CASSRFSGNTGELFF
- | TRBJ2-2 | TRBV9 | 17 | - | TGTGCCAGCAGCGTAGAAGCTGGCAGGTCGAACACCGGGGAGCTGTTTTTT | CASSVEAGRSNTGELFF
- | TRBJ1-2 | TRBV15 | 14 | - | TGTGCCACCAGCAGACCGGGCGGGGACTATGGCTACACCTTC | CATSRPGGDYGYTF
TRBD2 | TRBJ2-1 | TRBV27 | 17 | - | TGTGCCAGCAGTTTATCGGGACTAGCGGCTTACTACAATGAGCAGTTCTTC | CASSLSGLAAYYNEQFF
- | TRBJ1-2 | TRBV2 | 14 | - | TGTGCCAGCAGTGAGAGGAGAGTTGGCTATGGCTACACCTTC | CASSERRVGYGYTF
TRBD2 | TRBJ2-7 | TRBV4-2 | 16 | few | TGTGCCAGCAGCCAAGAGTGGGCTAGCGGTAACTTCGAGCAGTACTTC | CASSQEWASGNFEQYF
TRBD1 | TRBJ1-2 | TRBV19 | 14 | few | TGTGCCAGTAGTATTGAAGGGGGCGGAGGCGGCTACACCTTC | CASSIEGGGGGYTF
TRBD2 | TRBJ2-1 | TRBV28 | 14 | - | TGTGCCAGCAGTGCGGGAGGGTCCTACAATGAGCAGTTCTTC | CASSAGGSYNEQFF
- | TRBJ1-4 | TRBV4-1 | 16 | - | TGCGCCAGCAGCCAAGTGGAGACAGGAACTAATGAAAAACTGTTTTTT | CASSQVETGTNEKLFF
- | TRBJ2-2 | TRBV19 | 15 | - | TGTGCCAGTAGGCCCCAACAGGGAAGCACCGGGGAGCTGTTTTTT | CASRPQQGSTGELFF
TRBD1 | TRBJ1-1 | TRBV6-6 | 13 | - | TGTGCCGAGGGGGCGAGTAGGGGCACTGAAGCTTTCTTT | CAEGASRGTEAFF
- | TRBJ1-2 | TRBV28 | 13 | few | TGTGCCAGCAGTTCTCCCCGGGGCTATGGCTACACCTTC | CASSSPRGYGYTF
TRBD1 | TRBJ2-7 | TRBV28 | 16 | - | TGTGCCAGCAGCTACTTCACCGGGACAGAGGACTACGAGCAGTACTTC | CASSYFTGTEDYEQYF
TRBD1 | TRBJ2-3 | TRBV5-1 | 16 | - | TGCGCCAGCAGTTCGAGGCCCGGGACAGGGGAAGATACGCAGTATTTT | CASSSRPGTGEDTQYF
TRBD1 | TRBJ2-2 | TRBV4-3 | 15 | - | TGCGCCAGCAGCCGATACGAGGGGGCAAGCGGGGAGCTGTTTTTT | CASSRYEGASGELFF
- | TRBJ2-7 | TRBV28 | 16 | - | TGTGCCAGCAGTCCCCGTTTGCGGGGGCAATATTACGAGCAGTACTTC | CASSPRLRGQYYEQYF
- | TRBJ2-3 | TRBV7-2 | 15 | - | TGTGCCAGCAGCTTAGCCCCGAGAAGCACAGATACGCAGTATTTT | CASSLAPRSTDTQYF
- | TRBJ1-5 | TRBV2 | 15 | few | TGTGCCAGCAGTGCACGGGGGTTTAGCAATCAGCCCCAGCATTTT | CASSARGFSNQPQHF
TRBD2 | TRBJ2-1 | TRBV11-2 | 16 | - | TGTGCCAGCAGCTTAGTTGGGGGAGGGCCGGAAAATGAGCAGTTCTTC | CASSLVGGGPENEQFF
- | TRBJ1-5 | TRBV19 | 18 | - | TGTGCCAGTAGAGGGATTATCCGGGACAAGTTAATCAATCAGCCCCAGCATTTT | CASRGIIRDKLINQPQHF
TRBD2 | TRBJ2-3 | TRBV2 | 16 | - | TGTGCCAGCAGTGATTTGCGGGAGGGGGACACAGATACGCAGTATTTT | CASSDLREGDTDTQYF
TRBD2 | TRBJ2-1 | TRBV11-2 | 13 | - | TGTGCCAGCAGCTGGGCCGGGGGGAATGAGCAGTTCTTC | CASSWAGGNEQFF
- | TRBJ1-1 | TRBV5-6 | 16 | - | TGTGCCAGCAGCTTGGGGACCCTCCGGGGTTACACTGAAGCTTTCTTT | CASSLGTLRGYTEAFF
- | TRBJ2-3 | TRBV11-2 | 12 | - | TGTGCCAGCAGCTTAGTGGGCGATACGCAGTATTTT | CASSLVGDTQYF
- | TRBJ1-2 | TRBV10-3 | 13 | once | TGTGCCATCAGTGACCCAGGGCACTATGGCTACACCTTC | CAISDPGHYGYTF
- | TRBJ1-5 | TRBV15 | 15 | - | TGTGCCACCAGCAGGGTGGGGGGGGCCAATCAGCCCCAGCATTTT | CATSRVGGANQPQHF
- | TRBJ1-1 | TRBV21-1 | 16 | - | TGTGCCAGCAGCAAAGAGAGTTGGACAGCCAACACTGAAGCTTTCTTT | CASSKESWTANTEAFF
TRBD2 | TRBJ2-3 | TRBV19 | 16 | - | TGTGCCAGTAGTATACTGCTAGCGGGAGCGGGAGATACGCAGTATTTT | CASSILLAGAGDTQYF
- | TRBJ2-7 | TRBV5-4 | 15 | - | TGTGCCAGCAGCTTCAGTAGCGACTACTCCTACGAGCAGTACTTC | CASSFSSDYSYEQYF
- | TRBJ1-5 | TRBV6-1 | 13 | once | TGTGCAATGGGGCTAGATAGCAATCAGCCCCAGCATTTT | CAMGLDSNQPQHF